This T cell receptor (beta chain) appears in the sequencing data of a study of CD8 T cells in ankylosing spondylitis. Germline CDR1 reads SGHAT; CDR2 reads FQNNGV. CDR3 length: 18 amino acids. Trimming took off 1 base at V and 5 bases at J, with 21 bases between the two ends. Construction of TCR beta libraries was performed using quantitative 5'-RACE with molecular barcodes. TCRdb reprocessed the 5' RACE reads via MiXCR and lists one record per CDR3 protein. The sample shows about 240,000 distinct CDR3 sequences, over 9.5% of them seen only once. This clonotype was seen at least ten times. What it binds is unknown. Findings and limits, study-wide: Several of the motif variants were reported before in synovial fluid and blood from reactive arthritis. Roughly eight highly homologous variants made up a TCR beta motif that seemed to typify ankylosing spondylitis blood.

The rearrangement joins TRBV11-2 to TRBJ1-3; maybe TRBD1 (6 bases). Sample: blood, either unsorted or a sorted T cell fraction (not recorded which). The clonotype comes from a male donor with ankylosing spondylitis or in good health (not recorded which). CDR3 region: CASSLVSSTGTKRNTIYF. The CDR3 DNA follows: TGTGCCAGCAGCTTAGTGTCCTCGACAGGAACAAAGAGAAACACCATATATTTT.